What follows is one T cell receptor beta chain and its context. The CDR3 contains 16 residues. V shed 1 base and J shed 2 bases, with 12 bases lying between them. Germline lookup yields CDR1 MNHEY and CDR2 SMNVEV (reference sequence). Time point indicated: pre-treatment sample, taken before nivolumab and TIL therapy. The data were taken from a study of TIL therapy for anti-PD-1-resistant metastatic lung cancer. Sequencing used immunoSEQ v3. The repertoire was sequenced with immunoSEQ multiplex PCR; TCRdb's copy has only in-frame clones and lacks some. The data contain approximately 50,000 clones, around three quarters of them singletons.

This clonotype was obtained from a man in his sixties or seventies with non-small cell lung cancer. Sequencing was performed on blood, taken at baseline. This sequence joins TRBV27 and TRBJ1-5; D uncertain. The CDR3 protein is CASSLLTRRRNQPQHF. CDR3 nucleotide sequence: TGTGCCAGCAGTTTATTGACTCGCAGGCGCAATCAGCCCCAGCATTTT.